This paragraph covers one TCR beta chain sequence. Its antigen is not identified. TCRdb keeps only in-frame clones here, not all; method: immunoSEQ multiplex PCR. Among around 2.1 million clones listed, 90% to 95% were seen once. The naive CD8 subset, CD45RO-negative cells positively selected for CCR7, excluded terminally differentiated effector memory CD45RA+ cells. The data stem from a study of shared clonotypes between healthy human individuals. Regarding the study as a whole: Among donors, clonotype sharing was expected to be affected by sequencing depth. Some clonotypes were shared by all four sorted-subset donors, while others were not shared. The non-shared ones had lower generation probabilities than the shared ones. Donors were few, which limited the genetic and exposure-history diversity represented.

Material: naive CD8+ T cells from PBMCs. The sequence derives from a man between 18 and 35 years old in good health. Some clones in this sample may be carry-over from other donors' samples.

The CDR3 sequence: CSGCGNSYNEQFF. The CDR3 nucleotides are TGCAGCGGTTGCGGTAATTCCTACAATGAGCAGTTCTTC. The rearrangement links TRBV29-1 to TRBJ2-1; D remains ambiguous. The CDR3 is 13 residues long. Between the trimmed V and J ends, which lost 7 bases and 1 base, there was a span of 11 bases. Germline assignment: CDR1 SQVTM and CDR2 ANQGSEA.